This T cell receptor beta chain was sequenced for a study of human T cells and chemical hapten exposure. Study-level background: Sensitization involved placing 2% DPC onto a 2 cm by 2 cm region of upper inner arm skin. Doses of diphenylcyclopropenone went to the patients' scalps weekly throughout the roughly 22-week study. The upper back received 0.01% DPC by patch testing, with results read at 6 days. Overall study findings and caveats: TCRs exceeding 1 in 1000 frequency stayed unchanged with DPC sensitization.

The CDR3 extends over 15 amino acids. Germline V gene sequence: CDR1 SGHAT, CDR2 FQNNGV. V was shortened by 1 base and J by 4 bases, with 13 bases between the two germline ends. TCRdb analysed the RACE reads with MiXCR anew, one entry per CDR3 protein. The sample consists of 65,000 to 90,000 distinct CDR3 sequences, about 6.6% of them appearing once. Concerning this clonotype: Its matching antigen is unknown.

Documented time point: patch test 2, 6 weeks after DPC sensitization. This sample's treatment: therapeutic diphenylcyclopropenone sensitization with weekly scalp DPC. This chain connects TRBV11-2 to TRBJ1-2, with a tentative D call TRBD1 (5 bases). Here the sequenced sample was whole blood, taken in connection with sensitization to the hapten diphenylcyclopropenone (DPC). This receptor was identified in a woman aged 25 to 39 with alopecia areata. Some clones in this sample may be carry-over from other donors' samples. CDR3 residues: CASSLGPTGFYGYTF. The CDR3 nucleotides are TGTGCCAGCAGCTTAGGCCCTACAGGTTTCTATGGCTACACCTTC.